The 15 T cell receptor beta chains reported below all come from one sample, sequenced in a study. One entry per CDR3 protein results from TCRdb running MiXCR on the RT-PCR reads. The sample has about 6,500 distinct CDR3 sequences, about 89% seen once. Sample: memory CD4+ T cells from blood. These receptors originate from a female donor in good health, serving as a healthy control.

As for this clonotype: For a library built for alpha chains, this beta chain is a stray read; little rests on its size. The chain combines TRBV7-2 with TRBJ2-1; perhaps TRBD1 as D (7 bases). CDR1 and CDR2 from the germline V gene are SGHTA and FQGNSA. The CDR3 contains 15 residues. With 4 bases removed from V and 6 bases from J, the gap between germline ends came to 16 bases. In DNA form, the CDR3 reads TGTGCCAGCAGCTCCGGTCAGGGGGGCTTCAATGAGCAGTTCTTC. This codes for CASSSGQGGFNEQFF.

The sample holds one count of this clonotype. Within a library made for alpha chains, this beta chain is off target, and its count is uninformative. J is TRBJ2-7 and V is TRBV5-4; D may be TRBD1 (6 bases). V was cut by 0 bases and J by 2 bases, with 18 bases left in between. The CDR3 spans 17 residues. Germline V gene sequence: CDR1 SGHNT, CDR2 YYREEE (reference sequence). The CDR3 DNA reads TGTGCCAGCAGCTTGGATGGTCCTGGGACACCGACCTACGAGCAGTACTTC. Amino acids: CASSLDGPGTPTYEQYF.

Concerning this clonotype: The library was designed around alpha chains, so this beta chain is a stray read whose abundance carries little weight. This rearrangement joins TRBV20-1 to TRBJ2-7; D ambiguous. Trimming removed 2 bases at V and 4 bases at J, with 9 bases between. The germline CDR1 and CDR2 sequences are DFQATT and SNEGSKA (reference sequence). The CDR3 spans 12 residues. The CDR3 DNA reads as TGCAGTGCTAGATCAATCGGGTACGAGCAGTACTTC. It encodes CSARSIGYEQYF.

About this clonotype: Within a library made for alpha chains, this beta chain is off target, and its count is uninformative. V usage is TRBV15 and J usage is TRBJ2-1; 11 nucleotides agree with TRBD2. Germline lookup yields CDR1 LNHNV and CDR2 YYDKDF (reference sequence). V lost 0 bases to trimming and J lost 12 bases; unmatched junction nucleotides: 7. The CDR3 loop spans 15 amino acids. The CDR3 nucleotides read TGTGCCACCAGCAGAGATGACACTAGCGGGAGAGGGCAGTTCTTC. Translating it yields CATSRDDTSGRGQFF. The whole variable domain, remainder taken from reference TRBV15 and TRBJ2-1, is DAMVIQNPRYQVTQFGKPVTLSCSQTLNHNVMYWYQQKSSQAPKLLFHYYDKDFNNEADTPDNFQSRRPNTSFCFLDIRSPGLGDTAMYLCATSRDDTSGRGQFFGPGTRLTVL.

Comment on this clonotype: In a library made to pick up alpha chains, this beta chain is a stray read with a size that means little. The chain joins TRBV9 to TRBJ2-1; maybe TRBD2 (5 bases). The CDR3 extends over 14 amino acids. Between the trimmed V and J ends, which lost 1 base and 6 bases, there was a span of 11 bases. Germline V gene data show CDR1 as SGDLS and CDR2 as YYNGEE. The CDR3 DNA is TGTGCCAGCAGCGTAATGGAGGCGAGCAATGAGCAGTTCTTC. It translates to CASSVMEASNEQFF.

With regard to this clonotype: Within a library made for alpha chains, this beta chain is off target, and its count is uninformative. The V and J genes are TRBV5-1 and TRBJ2-5; 7 nucleotides align to TRBD1. The CDR3 covers 13 residues. V lost 5 bases, J lost 7 bases, and 8 bases stayed unmatched. Germline V CDR1 and CDR2: SGHRS, YFSETQ. CDR3 nucleotides: TGCGCCAGCAGAACAGGGGATCTAGGGACCCAGTACTTC. Protein: CASRTGDLGTQYF.

This clonotype was seen once. This beta chain represents an off-target read in a library built for alpha chains; its size is of limited meaning. This rearrangement joins TRBV20-1 to TRBJ2-3; 11 bases agree with TRBD2. With 1 base clipped from V and 6 bases from J, the junction kept 6 bases outside the gene matches. The V gene's germline CDR1 is DFQATT and CDR2 SNEGSKA (reference sequence). The CDR3 sequence is 15 residues long. Written as DNA, the CDR3 is TGCAGTGCTAGAGGGCTAGCGGGAGGTGGGGATACGCAGTATTTT. Its translation is CSARGLAGGGDTQYF.

Remarks on this clonotype: For a library built for alpha chains, this beta chain is a stray read; little rests on its size. This chain connects TRBV20-1 to TRBJ2-1; no reliable D call. The CDR3 runs 13 residues. Trimming removed 0 bases at V and 10 bases at J, with 13 bases between. Germline CDR1 DFQATT, CDR2 SNEGSKA (reference sequence). The DNA for the CDR3 is TGCAGTGCTAGAGATTCCCGTAAATGGGAGCAGTTCTTC. Translated: CSARDSRKWEQFF.

As concerns this clonotype: Since the library was made to target alpha chains, this beta chain is a stray read and its abundance is not meaningful. The chain joins TRBV3-1 to TRBJ2-2, with 8 bases fitting TRBD2. CDR3 length: 14 amino acids. J lost 6 bases, V lost 6 bases, and 6 bases had no gene match. Germline lookup yields CDR1 LGHDT and CDR2 YNNKEL (reference sequence). CDR3: CASRGTRSAGELFF. The CDR3 bases are TGTGCCAGCAGAGGGACTAGAAGCGCCGGGGAGCTGTTTTTT.

As concerns this clonotype: This beta chain is an off-target read within a library intended for alpha chains, so its frequency means little. The rearrangement uses TRBV12-3 or TRBV12-4 and TRBJ2-3; 14 positions match TRBD2. Unmatched junction bases numbered 3, after V lost 5 bases and J lost 5 bases. The CDR3 has 15 residues. CDR3 in amino acids: CASSPGTSGGDTQYF. The CDR3 DNA is TGTGCCAGCAGTCCGGGGACTAGCGGGGGAGATACGCAGTATTTT.

Comments on this clonotype: This beta chain is an unintended read in a library built for alpha chains; its size means little. The chain carries TRBV5-5 and TRBJ2-7, with D possibly matching TRBD1 (6 bases). The CDR3 is made up of 14 amino acids. Trimming pared 3 bases from V and 3 bases from J, leaving 13 bases between. Germline V lookup: CDR1 SGHKS, CDR2 YYEKEE (reference sequence). The CDR3, as DNA: TGTGCCAGCAGCTGGGGGCTGGGCGACTACGAGCAGTACTTC. Protein: CASSWGLGDYEQYF.

Concerning this clonotype itself: A library prepared for alpha chains yielded this beta chain as an off-target read; its size is of little meaning. The chain uses TRBV29-1 and TRBJ1-6; 8 bases line up with TRBD1. Germline V CDR1 and CDR2: SQVTM, ANQGSEA. The CDR3 runs 14 residues. Losses at the gene ends were 4 bases for V and 8 bases for J; bases not matched to a gene: 7. The CDR3 nucleotides read TGCAGCGTTGCGGGGACAGGAATGGATTCACCCCTCCACTTT. It codes for CSVAGTGMDSPLHF.

About this clonotype: Since it is a stray read in a library aimed at alpha chains, this beta chain has a size that is not meaningful. This chain connects TRBV15 to TRBJ2-3; tentatively, D is TRBD1 (5 bases). The CDR3 runs 15 residues. V was shortened by 0 bases and J by 0 bases, with 7 bases between the two germline ends. CDR1 and CDR2 from the germline V gene are LNHNV and YYDKDF (reference sequence). The CDR3 bases are TGTGCCACCAGCAGAGATCGACAGAGCACAGATACGCAGTATTTT. Amino acid sequence: CATSRDRQSTDTQYF.

A remark on this clonotype: The library was prepared for alpha chains; this beta chain is a stray read, so its frequency means little. J is TRBJ2-3 and V is TRBV7-2; D not certain. Trimming removed 0 bases from V and 0 bases from J, with 4 bases in between. This CDR3 has 14 residues. The germline gives CDR1 SGHTA, CDR2 FQGNSA. The CDR3 is CASSLAGSTDTQYF. The CDR3 DNA reads TGTGCCAGCAGCTTAGCGGGTAGCACAGATACGCAGTATTTT.

This clonotype showed up just a few times. Because the library targeted alpha chains, this beta chain is an off-target read whose size means little. The chain uses TRBV9 and TRBJ2-2, with unresolved D. The ends were cut back, 3 bases at V and 4 bases at J, with 13 bases in the middle. Germline CDR1 and CDR2: SGDLS and YYNGEE. This CDR3 has 15 amino acids. The CDR3 loop is CASSAQWGLTGELFF. The CDR3 DNA sequence: TGTGCCAGCAGCGCCCAGTGGGGTCTCACCGGGGAGCTGTTTTTT.